The 14 T cell receptor beta chains below come from one sample, sequenced in a study of OX40 agonist ivuxolimab in advanced cancers. Clones were read by immunoSEQ multiplex PCR, and TCRdb kept only the in-frame ones, dropping some. The data hold about 25,000 clones, with about 86% observed a single time. The starting material was CD4+ or CD8+ T cells sorted from blood, obtained in a trial of the OX40 agonist ivuxolimab. These receptors all come from an adult with an advanced solid tumor such as melanoma, head and neck, liver or kidney cancer.

This clone has a handful of counts. The V call is TRBV27, the J call TRBJ2-7, with D unresolved. V was shortened by 3 bases and J by 1 base, with 7 bases between the two germline ends. The CDR3 has 13 amino acids. Looked up from germline, CDR1 is MNHEY and CDR2 is SMNVEV (reference sequence). The DNA of the CDR3 is TGTGCCAGCAGTTTTGGACGGTCCTACGAGCAGTACTTC. Its protein is CASSFGRSYEQYF.

The chain uses TRBV28 and TRBJ2-7, with D tentatively TRBD1 (5 bases). In germline, CDR1 is MDHEN, CDR2 SYDVKM. V shed 4 bases and J shed 2 bases, with 12 bases lying between them. The CDR3 has 14 amino acids. CDR3 coding DNA: TGTGCCAGCAGTTCGCGCAGGGCCCCCTACGAGCAGTACTTC. Translation gives CASSSRRAPYEQYF.

This clone has a count of ten or more. This specimen includes other DNA sequences encoding the same CDR3. CDR3 amino acids: CASSLSRPDTQYF. DNA of the CDR3: TGTGCCAGCAGTTTATCGAGGCCAGATACGCAGTATTTT. This rearrangement joins TRBV27 to TRBJ2-3; D uncertain. This CDR3 has 13 amino acids. V dropped 0 bases and J dropped 4 bases, with 5 bases sitting between them. CDR1 and CDR2 from the germline V gene are MNHEY and SMNVEV (reference sequence).

This rearrangement joins TRBV7-9 to TRBJ2-7; D remains ambiguous. The CDR3 covers 11 residues. Germline loops: CDR1 SEHNR, CDR2 FQNEAQ (reference sequence). The V gene lost 2 bases and the J gene lost 4 bases, with 3 bases spanning the gap. The CDR3 loop is CASSLSYEQYF. The CDR3 DNA sequence: TGTGCCAGCAGCTTATCATACGAGCAGTACTTC.

The genes are TRBV5-1 and TRBJ2-1, with 13 bases matching TRBD2. From germline, CDR1 is SGHRS and CDR2 YFSETQ. The trim removed 4 bases at V and 8 bases at J, leaving 6 bases unmatched. CDR3 length: 15 amino acids. CDR3 bases: TGCGCCAGCAGCAAGGGACTAGCGGGACGGGATGAGCAGTTCTTC. Residues: CASSKGLAGRDEQFF.

The chain recombines TRBV7-8 with TRBJ2-7; tentatively, D is TRBD2 (5 bases). V lost 2 bases to trimming and J lost 5 bases, with 16 bases between them. Germline V gene lookup returns CDR1 SGHVS and CDR2 FQNEAQ. The CDR3 spans 15 residues. This CDR3 is CASSLSPGIGDEQYF. DNA of the CDR3: TGTGCCAGCAGCTTAAGTCCCGGGATTGGCGACGAGCAGTACTTC. The variable domain in full, with the rest retrieved from reference TRBV7-8 and TRBJ2-7, is GAGVSQSPRYKVAKRGQDVALRCDPISGHVSLFWYQQALGQGPEFLTYFQNEAQLDKSGLPSDRFFAERPEGSVSTLKIQRTQQEDSAVYLCASSLSPGIGDEQYFGPGTRLTVT.

The CDR3 is CASSLQQRGDTQYF. The CDR3 DNA reads TGTGCCAGCAGCTTGCAACAGAGGGGAGATACGCAGTATTTT. This chain links TRBV5-6 with TRBJ2-3; D possibly uses TRBD1 or TRBD2 (5 bases each). The V gene lost 1 base and the J gene lost 5 bases, with 11 bases spanning the gap. The germline CDR1 and CDR2 sequences are SGHDT and YYEEEE. The CDR3 is made up of 14 amino acids.

This rearrangement joins TRBV4-1 to TRBJ1-4, with D maybe TRBD1 (5 bases). This CDR3 has 13 amino acids. With 5 bases removed from V and 4 bases from J, the gap between germline ends came to 8 bases. Germline values: CDR1 MGHRA, CDR2 YSYEKL. This CDR3 reads CASSSQGNEKLFF. For the CDR3, the DNA is TGCGCCAGCAGCTCGCAGGGTAATGAAAAACTGTTTTTT.

The chain carries TRBV4-1 and TRBJ2-1; 8 bases map to TRBD1. Germline lookup yields CDR1 MGHRA and CDR2 YSYEKL. Trimming at V came to 4 bases and at J to 7 bases, leaving 6 bases not matched to a gene. The CDR3 loop spans 14 amino acids. The CDR3 nucleotides read TGCGCCAGCAGCCCCGGACAGGGATTGAATGAGCAGTTCTTC. It encodes CASSPGQGLNEQFF.

V and J are TRBV30 and TRBJ1-3; tentatively, D is TRBD1 (5 bases). The germline gives CDR1 GTSNPN, CDR2 SVGIG (reference sequence). The V gene lost 4 bases and the J gene lost 0 bases, with 16 bases spanning the gap. The CDR3 has 16 residues. CDR3 bases: TGTGCCTGGACTGGGAGGGGTACCCCCTCTGGAAACACCATATATTTT. This encodes CAWTGRGTPSGNTIYF.

The gene calls are TRBV2 and TRBJ1-2; D ambiguous. Between the trimmed V and J ends, which lost 1 base and 0 bases, there was a span of 9 bases. This CDR3 is built from 15 residues. Germline CDR1 and CDR2: SNHLY and FYNNEI. CDR3 in DNA: TGTGCCAGCAGTGAAGAGGTAGCCGCTAACTATGGCTACACCTTC. It yields the protein CASSEEVAANYGYTF.

The genes are TRBV19 and TRBJ2-3; TRBD2 aligns across 11 bases. Germline assignment: CDR1 LNHDA and CDR2 SQIVND (reference sequence). After removal of 7 bases from V and 3 bases from J, the junction contained 6 bases not matched to a gene. The CDR3 spans 15 residues. The CDR3 sequence is CASIPSSGRTDTQYF. CDR3 DNA sequence: TGTGCCAGTATCCCCTCTAGCGGGAGGACAGATACGCAGTATTTT.

This clone was detected only once. The chain joins TRBV4-1 to TRBJ1-4; TRBD1 might be the D (5 bases). The CDR3 consists of 17 residues. V lost 3 bases and J lost 7, with 21 bases in between. Per germline, CDR1 MGHRA and CDR2 YSYEKL. The CDR3, as DNA: TGCGCCAGCAGCCACCCATCGTGGGGGGGAACAGGTGAAAAACTGTTTTTT. It yields the protein CASSHPSWGGTGEKLFF.

This clone was found once. The J gene is TRBJ1-1, the V gene TRBV9; possibly TRBD1 for D (6 bases). V was cut by 0 bases and J by 5 bases, with 11 bases left in between. CDR1 and CDR2 (germline): SGDLS, YYNGEE. CDR3 length equals 14 residues. The CDR3 region is CASSVVGGMTEAFF. As DNA, the CDR3 is TGTGCCAGCAGCGTAGTCGGGGGCATGACTGAAGCTTTCTTT.